The 13 T cell receptor beta chains listed next were all sequenced from one sample in a study of blood T cell repertoires in COVID-19. The method was immunoSEQ multiplex PCR; TCRdb's version includes in-frame clones alone and lacks a portion of them. The sample holds some 40,000 clones, around four fifths seen once. The sample comprised peripheral blood. All receptors derive from a man aged 50 to 60 with active or convalescent COVID-19.

This clone was seen a few times. This chain joins TRBV14 and TRBJ1-4; 9 bases agree with TRBD1. V trimming: 1 base; J trimming: 6 bases; junction bases outside the gene matches: 6. This CDR3 has 16 amino acids. The germline gives CDR1 SGHDN, CDR2 FVKESK. The CDR3 region is CASSQATGGIHEKLFF. In DNA, the CDR3 is TGTGCCAGCAGCCAAGCGACAGGGGGGATACATGAAAAACTGTTTTTT.

This chain uses TRBV6-5 with TRBJ1-5, with D tentatively TRBD1 (6 bases). CDR1 MNHEY and CDR2 SVGAGI come from the germline V gene. Trimming removed 8 bases from V and 5 bases from J, with 13 bases in between. This CDR3 region has 13 residues. CDR3 protein: CASALHRDQPQHF. In DNA, the CDR3 is TGTGCCAGCGCCCTACACAGGGATCAGCCCCAGCATTTT.

The rearrangement links TRBV9 to TRBJ2-2; 12 bases agree with TRBD2. Germline CDR1 and CDR2: SGDLS and YYNGEE. The CDR3 has 17 residues. V trimming: 3 bases; J trimming: 5 bases; junction bases outside the gene matches: 8. The CDR3 protein is CASSGLAGARGTGELFF. CDR3 DNA: TGTGCCAGCAGCGGACTAGCGGGGGCCCGAGGGACCGGGGAGCTGTTTTTT.

This sequence joins TRBV6-2 or TRBV6-3 and TRBJ2-3; 7 nucleotides match TRBD2. V gave up 5 bases and J gave up 8 bases; unmatched junction bases: 7. The CDR3 consists of 13 residues. The germline V gene has CDR1 MNHEY and CDR2 SVGEGT. The DNA of the CDR3 is TGTGCCAGCAGTATAGGGACTACAAGTACGCAGTATTTT. Its protein is CASSIGTTSTQYF.

The chain links TRBV5-8 to TRBJ1-2; the D gene is possibly TRBD1 (5 bases). V lost 4 bases and J lost 8, with 18 bases in between. Germline-derived CDR1 and CDR2 are SGHTS and YDEGEE. The CDR3 sequence is 14 residues long. Written as DNA, the CDR3 is TGTGCCAGCAGCCCCTACGGGAGACAGTCCGGCTACACCTTC. As protein: CASSPYGRQSGYTF.

The chain combines TRBV25-1 with TRBJ2-7; weak D call: TRBD1 (5 bases). Germline loops: CDR1 MGHDK, CDR2 SYGVNS. With 2 bases removed from V and 3 bases from J, the gap between germline ends came to 5 bases. The CDR3 length is 12 residues. For the CDR3, the DNA is TGTGCCAGCAGTGAACAGGGCTACGAGCAGTACTTC. Its translation: CASSEQGYEQYF.

V gene TRBV29-1 combines with J gene TRBJ1-2; D is unclear. Per germline, CDR1 SQVTM and CDR2 ANQGSEA. The CDR3 runs 12 residues. The V end was cut by 5 bases, the J end by 2 bases, with 9 bases between. CDR3 nucleotides: TGCAGCGTTATGGTTAGAAACTATGGCTACACCTTC. Encoded protein: CSVMVRNYGYTF.

The CDR3 nucleotides are TGTGCCAGCAGCTCACAGAACACTGAAGCTTTCTTT. As protein: CASSSQNTEAFF. This rearrangement joins TRBV7-9 to TRBJ1-1; D not certain. Trimming shortened V by 4 bases and J by 1 base, and 4 bases separated the two germline ends. This CDR3 is 12 amino acids long. Germline values: CDR1 SEHNR, CDR2 FQNEAQ (reference sequence). Full variable domain (outside the CDR3, taken from reference TRBV7-9 and TRBJ1-1): DTGVSQNPRHKITKRGQNVTFRCDPISEHNRLYWYRQTLGQGPEFLTYFQNEAQLEKSRLLSDRFSAERPKGSFSTLEIQRTEQGDSAMYLCASSSQNTEAFFGQGTRLTVV.

This chain links TRBV4-2 with TRBJ2-5; 10 nucleotides match TRBD2. J was trimmed by 5 bases and V by 0 bases; bases with no gene match: 9. Germline V gene lookup returns CDR1 LGHNA and CDR2 YNFKEQ. The length of the CDR3 is 17 residues. The CDR3 reads CASSQDQASGGRETQYF. The DNA for the CDR3 is TGTGCCAGCAGCCAAGATCAGGCTAGCGGGGGTAGGGAGACCCAGTACTTC.

J is TRBJ1-2 and V is TRBV27, with 7 bases identical to TRBD1. The CDR3 runs 14 residues. Germline V gene lookup returns CDR1 MNHEY and CDR2 SMNVEV (reference sequence). The V and J ends lost 0 bases and 5 bases, in that order; junction bases with no gene match: 3. CDR3 DNA sequence: TGTGCCAGCAGTTTATCGACAGGGACTTATGGCTACACCTTC. Protein product: CASSLSTGTYGYTF.

The rearrangement links TRBV18 to TRBJ2-7; D is perhaps TRBD1 (5 bases). Germline CDR1 KGHSH, CDR2 LQKENI. The CDR3 sequence is 15 residues long. The V gene lost 1 base and the J gene lost 6 bases, with 16 bases spanning the gap. For the CDR3, the DNA is TGTGCCAGCTCACCACTGGACACCACCCTTACCGAGCAGTACTTC. It is translated as CASSPLDTTLTEQYF.

The chain has TRBV5-1 and TRBJ2-2; 14 bases match TRBD2. There are 19 residues in the CDR3. The ends lost 4 bases at V and 1 base at J; junction bases unmatched: 9. From germline, CDR1 is SGHRS and CDR2 YFSETQ. CDR3 DNA: TGCGCCAGCAGCATACGGGGACTAGCGGGGGCAAGGAACACCGGGGAGCTGTTTTTT. Protein sequence: CASSIRGLAGARNTGELFF.

The V gene is TRBV10-3, the J gene TRBJ2-5; the match to TRBD2 covers 14 bases. This CDR3 comprises 16 residues. The ends lost 4 bases at V and 1 base at J; junction bases unmatched: 2. The V gene's germline CDR1 is ENHRY and CDR2 SYGVKD. The CDR3 loop reads CAISVGLAGVQETQYF. Here the CDR3 DNA reads TGTGCCATCAGTGTGGGACTAGCGGGGGTCCAAGAGACCCAGTACTTC.